This T cell receptor beta chain came from a study of shared clonotypes between healthy human individuals. This CDR3 has 14 amino acids. CDR1 SGHTA and CDR2 FQGTGA come from the germline V gene. Trimming cost V 2 bases and J 3 bases; bases outside gene matches: 3. The assay ran at deep level. Generated by immunoSEQ multiplex PCR, the TCRdb table keeps only in-frame clones and is missing some. The sample has about 380,000 clones, 96% seen once. The V call is TRBV7-3, the J call TRBJ1-1, with 7 positions matching TRBD1. The TCR originated in a man aged 25 to 45 in good health. Specimen: memory CD8+ T cells sorted from blood. The sample's subset: CD45RO+ cells pooled with CCR7-negative TemRA cells. This CDR3 reads CASSLEGAYTEAFF. The CDR3 DNA reads TGTGCCAGCAGCTTAGAGGGGGCGTACACTGAAGCTTTCTTT.